This TCR beta chain came from a study of blood T cells in healthy people across ages. A sample-barcoded 5' primer and a J-beta primer mix were used in a second PCR of roughly 6 to 11 cycles. TCRdb reprocessed the 5' RACE reads via MiXCR and lists one record per CDR3 protein. The sample holds some 800,000 distinct CDR3 sequences; 20% to 30% are singletons and the top ten take 3% to 4%. The V and J ends lost 6 bases and 5 bases, in that order; junction bases with no gene match: 5. The CDR3 spans 13 residues. CDR1 and CDR2 (germline): SQVTM, ANQGSEA. A further study also used this sample, focusing on T cells of mothers and their children. From that paper: Per 15 ul, 1.5 ug of RNA was used, with all extracted RNA going into cDNA synthesis.

The TCR sequence derives from a boy aged 5-17 years in good health. V gene TRBV29-1 combines with J gene TRBJ2-5, with 11 bases lining up with TRBD1. Sequenced sample: blood. CDR3 residues: CSVRTGGVETQYF. CDR3 nucleotides: TGCAGCGTGCGGACAGGGGGCGTCGAGACCCAGTACTTC.